These 24 T cell receptor beta chains originate from one sample sequenced in a study of CD8 T cells in ankylosing spondylitis. Their antigen targets remain unknown. TCRdb called the 5' RACE reads again in MiXCR, with one record for every CDR3 protein. The sample contains a few hundred thousand distinct CDR3 sequences, about 13% of which appear only once. Regarding the study as a whole: In ankylosing spondylitis blood, a motif of eight highly homologous TCR beta variants appeared characteristic.

The sequenced sample consisted of blood, either unsorted or a sorted T cell fraction (not recorded which). The receptors shown here come from a male donor with ankylosing spondylitis.

This clonotype was counted at least ten times. The V and J genes are TRBV29-1 and TRBJ2-3; 11 bases align to TRBD1. The V and J ends lost 8 bases and 4 bases, in that order; junction bases with no gene match: 5. The CDR3 is made up of 13 amino acids. Germline V gene lookup returns CDR1 SQVTM and CDR2 ANQGSEA. The CDR3 bases are TGCAGCACGCCGGGACAGGGGGCAGATACGCAGTATTTT. Translated, it gives CSTPGQGADTQYF.

The chain combines TRBV25-1 with TRBJ1-2; D is unresolved. The CDR3 sequence is 14 residues long. CDR1 MGHDK and CDR2 SYGVNS come from the germline V gene. V gave up 4 bases and J gave up 6 bases, with 15 bases separating them. CDR3 amino acids: CASSAERAMDGYTF. The CDR3 nucleotides read TGTGCCAGCAGTGCCGAGAGGGCGATGGATGGCTACACCTTC.

The V call is TRBV12-3 or TRBV12-4, the J call TRBJ1-6; tentatively, D is TRBD1 (5 bases). This CDR3 spans 14 amino acids. Trimming pared 0 bases from V and 10 bases from J, leaving 10 bases between. CDR3 loop: CASSLAQGWSPLHF. The CDR3 coding sequence is TGTGCCAGCAGTTTAGCGCAGGGTTGGTCACCCCTCCACTTT.

The genes are TRBV15 and TRBJ2-5, with a tentative D call TRBD2 (5 bases). Trimming took off 1 base at V and 5 bases at J, with 8 bases between the two ends. This CDR3 contains 13 residues. Germline CDR1 and CDR2: LNHNV and YYDKDF (reference sequence). CDR3 nucleotides: TGTGCCACCAGCAGAGTCCCGGGGGAGACCCAGTACTTC. The encoded protein is CATSRVPGETQYF.

There are a few counts of this clonotype. The V gene is TRBV11-2, the J gene TRBJ2-7; 11 bases are a match to TRBD2. V shed 5 bases and J 2 bases; nucleotides not matched to a gene: 8. CDR1 and CDR2 from the germline V gene are SGHAT and FQNNGV. CDR3 size: 16 residues. The CDR3 reads CASSLTRLAGPYEQYF. The CDR3 bases are TGTGCCAGCAGCCTAACCAGACTAGCGGGGCCCTACGAGCAGTACTTC.

The chain carries TRBV20-1 and TRBJ2-3, with a possible D match to TRBD1 (6 bases). The CDR3 has 13 amino acids. Trimming cost V 3 bases and J 5 bases, with 12 bases left between them. Germline CDR1 reads DFQATT; CDR2 reads SNEGSKA (reference sequence). CDR3 DNA sequence: TGCAGTGCTAGCGGGACAACCGGAGATACGCAGTATTTT. Translating it yields CSASGTTGDTQYF.

This clonotype was counted only a few times. The chain has TRBV20-1 and TRBJ1-6, with D hard to call. V lost 0 bases and J 8 bases, leaving 11 bases between the germline ends. Germline values: CDR1 DFQATT, CDR2 SNEGSKA (reference sequence). This CDR3 is built from 14 residues. The CDR3 DNA sequence: TGCAGTGCTAGAGATGACCGTCCTTATTCACCCCTCCACTTT. Translation: CSARDDRPYSPLHF.

The J gene is TRBJ2-3, the V gene TRBV12-3 or TRBV12-4; the D gene is possibly TRBD2 (5 bases). The germline V and J ends were trimmed by 6 bases and 10 bases, with 20 bases remaining between them. CDR3 length: 14 residues. This CDR3 reads CASSPPAGIFAQYF. The CDR3 DNA follows: TGTGCCAGCAGCCCCCCGGCCGGGATATTTGCGCAGTATTTT.

This clonotype has just a few counts. The chain employs TRBV6-5 and TRBJ2-1, with 7 bases matching TRBD1. The CDR3 sequence is 15 residues long. CDR1 and CDR2 from the germline V gene are MNHEY and SVGAGI. The V and J ends lost 6 bases and 2 bases, in that order; junction bases with no gene match: 7. CDR3 loop: CASRYGTAAYNEQFF. The DNA for the CDR3 is TGTGCCAGCAGGTACGGGACAGCCGCCTACAATGAGCAGTTCTTC.

The CDR3: CASTEASYQETQYF. The CDR3 bases are TGTGCCAGCACCGAAGCCAGCTACCAAGAGACCCAGTACTTC. The chain is built from TRBV2 and TRBJ2-5; D gene uncertain. The CDR3 totals 14 residues. Trimming removed 7 bases at V and 0 bases at J, with 12 bases between. Germline loops: CDR1 SNHLY, CDR2 FYNNEI.

Only a few counts were recorded for this clonotype. The rearrangement joins TRBV20-1 to TRBJ2-1; D possibly corresponds to TRBD2 (5 bases). The V end was cut by 4 bases, the J end by 4 bases, with 8 bases between. CDR1 and CDR2 (germline): DFQATT, SNEGSKA (reference sequence). There are 12 residues in the CDR3. The CDR3 spells CSATLAYNEQFF. The DNA for the CDR3 is TGCAGTGCTACCCTAGCATACAATGAGCAGTTCTTC.

In this sample, this clonotype turned up a few times. This sequence joins TRBV11-2 and TRBJ2-2, with 12 bases matching TRBD2. The ends lost 5 bases at V and 5 bases at J; junction bases unmatched: 6. Germline CDR1 is SGHAT and CDR2 is FQNNGV. CDR3 length: 16 residues. The CDR3 nucleotides are TGTGCCAGCAGCATGTCGACTAGCGGGAGTACCGGGGAGCTGTTTTTT. Translation: CASSMSTSGSTGELFF.

The chain recombines TRBV23-1 with TRBJ2-1; the D gene is possibly TRBD1 (6 bases). TRBV23-1 is recorded as an ORF, its role being uncertain. Trimming pared 0 bases from V and 5 bases from J, leaving 17 bases between. The CDR3 spans 17 residues. CDR3 sequence reads: CASSQSRWGRGDNEQFF. The CDR3 DNA is TGCGCCAGCAGTCAATCGAGGTGGGGCAGGGGAGACAATGAGCAGTTCTTC.

This chain connects TRBV11-2 to TRBJ1-1; D is unclear. The V gene lost 5 bases and the J gene lost 7 bases, with 14 bases spanning the gap. The CDR3 length is 13 residues. Germline V lookup: CDR1 SGHAT, CDR2 FQNNGV. CDR3 region: CASSLAGGFEAFF. The CDR3 DNA reads as TGTGCCAGCAGCCTCGCTGGCGGGTTTGAAGCTTTCTTT.

Only a few counts were recorded for this clonotype. This chain joins TRBV20-1 and TRBJ1-6; no clear D. The CDR3 sequence is 10 residues long. V was pared by 6 bases and J by 19 bases, with 16 bases between. CDR1 and CDR2 from the germline V gene are DFQATT and SNEGSKA (reference sequence). CDR3 amino acids: CSARKQTGHF. The CDR3 coding sequence is TGCAGTGCCAGGAAGCAGACGGGACACTTT.

The rearrangement uses TRBV4-1 and TRBJ1-5; no clear D gene. Germline V CDR1 and CDR2: MGHRA, YSYEKL. The length of the CDR3 is 17 residues. Trimming stripped 1 base from V and 2 bases from J, with 15 bases between. CDR3 sequence: CASSQGLSGSRNQPQHF. The CDR3, as DNA: TGCGCCAGCAGCCAAGGATTATCGGGGTCACGCAATCAGCCCCAGCATTTT.

J is TRBJ2-1 and V is TRBV14, with D hard to call. Germline V gene sequence: CDR1 SGHDN, CDR2 FVKESK. V was shortened by 4 bases and J by 5 bases, with 9 bases between the two germline ends. The CDR3 is 13 amino acids. The CDR3 region has the DNA TGTGCCAGCAGCCCCCTCGGCCACAATGAGCAGTTCTTC. Protein sequence: CASSPLGHNEQFF.

This clonotype occurred many times. The genes are TRBV12-3 or TRBV12-4 and TRBJ1-5, with 11 bases identical to TRBD1. This CDR3 contains 16 residues. Germline trimming cut 0 bases from V and 5 bases from J; bases unmatched to any gene: 3. The CDR3 DNA reads TGTGCCAGCAGTTTAGCGGGACAGGGGGGATATCAGCCCCAGCATTTT. Protein product: CASSLAGQGGYQPQHF.

This clonotype was found many times. The chain has TRBV20-1 and TRBJ1-2; D gene ambiguous. V shed 6 bases and J shed 2 bases, with 7 bases lying between them. Germline-derived CDR1 and CDR2 are DFQATT and SNEGSKA (reference sequence). The CDR3 consists of 11 residues. In DNA, the CDR3 is TGCAGTGCCCCGCTGAACTATGGCTACACCTTC. It codes for CSAPLNYGYTF.

J is TRBJ1-1 and V is TRBV2; unclear D gene. The V gene lost 7 bases and the J gene lost 4 bases, with 16 bases spanning the gap. Germline-derived CDR1 and CDR2 are SNHLY and FYNNEI. This CDR3 has 14 residues. The CDR3 nucleotides are TGTGCCAGCAAAAGGGAGGGCTCGGGCACTGAAGCTTTCTTT. It is translated as CASKREGSGTEAFF.

The sample holds a few counts of this clonotype. The rearrangement links TRBV3-1 to TRBJ2-2; D is unresolved. Trimming took off 2 bases at V and 1 base at J, with 11 bases between the two ends. The germline V gene has CDR1 LGHDT and CDR2 YNNKEL (reference sequence). This CDR3 spans 16 amino acids. CDR3 amino acids: CASSQYRPMNTGELFF. CDR3 DNA sequence: TGTGCCAGCAGCCAATACCGCCCAATGAACACCGGGGAGCTGTTTTTT.

This clonotype occurred many times. In DNA, the CDR3 is TGTGCCAGCAGTAATAGCGGGAGTTTGTACGAGCAGTACTTC. It specifies CASSNSGSLYEQYF. This chain uses TRBV12-3 or TRBV12-4 with TRBJ2-7; 9 bases map to TRBD2. CDR3 length: 14 residues. V shed 5 bases, J shed 4 bases, and the junction held 6 bases outside the gene matches.

This clonotype has only a few counts. This chain connects TRBV7-2 to TRBJ2-3, with 13 bases matching TRBD2. After removal of 1 base from V and 8 bases from J, the junction contained 6 bases not matched to a gene. The CDR3 is made up of 16 amino acids. The germline CDR1 and CDR2 sequences are SGHTA and FQGNSA. DNA of the CDR3: TGTGCCAGCAGCTTAGAACTAGCGGGAGGGCCAGGTACGCAGTATTTT. As protein: CASSLELAGGPGTQYF.

This clonotype was counted at least ten times. The rearrangement links TRBV5-1 to TRBJ2-3, with TRBD1 as a possible D gene (6 bases). Germline-derived CDR1 and CDR2 are SGHRS and YFSETQ. The CDR3 loop spans 14 amino acids. With 6 bases removed from V and 0 bases from J, the gap between germline ends came to 11 bases. This CDR3 reads CASTPGTSTDTQYF. CDR3 in DNA: TGCGCCAGCACCCCCGGGACAAGCACAGATACGCAGTATTTT.